Below are 21 T cell receptor beta chains sequenced from a single sample in a study of early T cells in non-severe SARS-CoV-2 infection. One entry per CDR3 protein results from TCRdb running MiXCR on the 5' RACE reads. The sample includes about 22,000 distinct CDR3 sequences, around 4.6% of them seen just once. The sequencing sample was made of whole blood. The receptors derive from an adult who was a healthcare worker with PCR-confirmed SARS-CoV-2 infection or an uninfected control (not recorded which).

CDR3 loop: CASSLGTGVADTQYF. In DNA form, the CDR3 reads TGTGCCAGCAGCCTAGGGACAGGGGTAGCAGATACGCAGTATTTT. The chain joins TRBV7-3 to TRBJ2-3, with 10 bases fitting TRBD1. The CDR3 is 15 residues long. Germline-derived CDR1 and CDR2 are SGHTA and FQGTGA. The trim removed 5 bases at V and 4 bases at J, leaving 6 bases unmatched.

This clonotype occurred many times. The chain recombines TRBV4-3 with TRBJ1-2; 7 nucleotides agree with TRBD1. Germline CDR1 LGHNA, CDR2 YSLEER. The junction had 8 bases not matched to a gene; V was cut back by 0 bases and J by 10 bases. The CDR3 runs 14 residues. The CDR3, as DNA: TGCGCCAGCAGCCAAGATATGACAGGGTCTTTCTACACCTTC. It translates to CASSQDMTGSFYTF.

Notes on this clonotype: Because the CDR3's place on the DNA is in doubt, the DNA is left out and the CDR3 is given as listed by TCRdb. This chain links TRBV3-1 with TRBJ2-3; the table gives TRBD2 as D, unverified against the DNA. The CDR3 comprises 16 residues, both ends counted. Germline CDR1 LGHDT, CDR2 YNNKEL (reference sequence). The CDR3 spells CASSARLSGAQIRSIF.

The rearrangement uses TRBV29-1 and TRBJ2-7; D might be TRBD1 or TRBD2, each matching 5 bases. Germline V gene sequence: CDR1 SQVTM, CDR2 ANQGSEA. This CDR3 is built from 13 residues. V lost 7 bases and J lost 7, with 20 bases in between. CDR3 loop: CSAGGPSPTEQYF. CDR3 sequence (DNA): TGCAGCGCTGGGGGACCGAGCCCTACGGAGCAGTACTTC.

This clonotype was found many times. V and J are TRBV29-1 and TRBJ1-5, with 10 bases fitting TRBD1. Germline values: CDR1 SQVTM, CDR2 ANQGSEA. This CDR3 spans 12 amino acids. Germline trimming cut 6 bases from V and 7 bases from J; bases unmatched to any gene: 3. CDR3 in amino acids: CSVMTGGQPQHF. The CDR3 nucleotides read TGCAGCGTCATGACAGGGGGCCAGCCCCAGCATTTT.

This clonotype was seen at least ten times. This chain connects TRBV6-2 or TRBV6-3 to TRBJ1-2; D gene uncertain. The CDR3 has 11 amino acids. Per the germline V gene, CDR1 is MNHEY and CDR2 is SVGEGT. V was clipped by 2 bases and J by 6 bases, with 4 bases between them. CDR3 sequence: CASSYPHGYTF. CDR3 coding DNA: TGTGCCAGCAGTTACCCCCATGGCTACACCTTC.

There are many counts of this clonotype. The rearrangement uses TRBV7-2 and TRBJ2-3; TRBD2 matches at 8 bases. Trimming cost V 6 bases and J 2 bases; bases outside gene matches: 7. The length of the CDR3 is 15 residues. Germline V CDR1 and CDR2: SGHTA, FQGNSA. The CDR3 is CASRDNGGATDTQYF. CDR3 coding DNA: TGTGCCAGCAGAGACAACGGGGGGGCCACAGATACGCAGTATTTT.

This clonotype was seen ten or more times. The V gene is TRBV7-9, the J gene TRBJ1-2, with D maybe TRBD1 (5 bases). CDR3 length equals 15 residues. V dropped 2 bases and J dropped 6 bases, with 16 bases sitting between them. Germline V gene data show CDR1 as SEHNR and CDR2 as FQNEAQ (reference sequence). The CDR3 bases are TGTGCCAGCAGCTTAATTGAACACCCGGGGGATGGCTACACCTTC. Its translation: CASSLIEHPGDGYTF.

This clonotype was recorded at least ten times. The chain recombines TRBV12-3 or TRBV12-4 with TRBJ1-4; D gene uncertain. V lost 3 bases, J lost 8 bases, and 4 bases lay in between. CDR3 length: 11 amino acids. The DNA of the CDR3 is TGTGCCAGCAGTTTTCGGGAAAAACTGTTTTTT. Amino acids: CASSFREKLFF.

This clonotype was seen at least ten times. The chain has TRBV4-3 and TRBJ1-2; D is undetermined. This CDR3 is built from 16 residues. The germline V gene encodes CDR1 LGHNA and CDR2 YSLEER. V was clipped by 1 base and J by 3 bases, with 15 bases between them. This chain's CDR3 is CASSQATGQEDYGYTF. CDR3 DNA: TGCGCCAGCAGCCAAGCCACCGGGCAAGAAGACTATGGCTACACCTTC.

There are a few counts of this clonotype. The rearrangement links TRBV2 to TRBJ1-4; perhaps TRBD1 as D (5 bases). Per germline, CDR1 SNHLY and CDR2 FYNNEI. V shed 6 bases and J shed 3 bases, with 14 bases lying between them. The CDR3 extends over 15 amino acids. The CDR3 DNA sequence: TGTGCCAGCAGGAGCGCGGGGCGGCCTAATGAAAAACTGTTTTTT. Translation: CASRSAGRPNEKLFF.

The V gene is TRBV29-1, the J gene TRBJ1-1, with TRBD1 matching 8 bases. V gave up 7 bases and J gave up 5 bases; unmatched junction bases: 6. This CDR3 region has 12 residues. CDR1 SQVTM and CDR2 ANQGSEA come from the germline V gene. The CDR3 DNA reads as TGCAGCGCCGCAGGGGGCAGGACTGAAGCTTTCTTT. The encoded protein is CSAAGGRTEAFF.

In its sample, this clonotype was seen many times. The V gene is TRBV4-1, the J gene TRBJ2-3, with TRBD2 matching over 7 bases. CDR3 length equals 15 residues. Germline V CDR1 and CDR2: MGHRA, YSYEKL. The J segment lost 5 bases and the V segment lost 1 base, leaving 6 bases of the junction unmatched. Written as DNA, the CDR3 is TGCGCCAGCAGCCAAGGGTGGGGGGGGAGAGATACGCAGTATTTT. The encoded protein is CASSQGWGGRDTQYF.

Many counts were recorded for this clonotype. DNA for the CDR3: TGTGCCAGCAGTGAATCCCGGGCAGGTTTCAACTATGGCTACACCTTC. Residues: CASSESRAGFNYGYTF. The chain uses TRBV25-1 and TRBJ1-2; D call uncertain. The CDR3 sequence is 16 residues long. Per the germline V gene, CDR1 is MGHDK and CDR2 is SYGVNS. V was trimmed by 1 base and J by 2 bases, leaving 14 bases between them.

This clonotype was seen a few times. The CDR3 sequence: CASSRLTYEQYF. The CDR3 DNA sequence: TGTGCCAGCTCCCGGCTAACTTACGAGCAGTACTTC. The chain uses TRBV12-3 or TRBV12-4 and TRBJ2-7, with D uncertain. The CDR3 sequence is 12 residues long. The V and J ends lost 8 bases and 4 bases respectively, with 12 bases between them.

This clonotype has only a few counts. V and J are TRBV6-1 and TRBJ1-1; D unresolved. Germline lookup yields CDR1 MNHNS and CDR2 SASEGT. V was pared by 6 bases and J by 8 bases, with 16 bases between. The CDR3 has 13 amino acids. CDR3 amino acids: CASRVPGVEEAFF. The DNA for the CDR3 is TGTGCCAGCAGGGTCCCCGGAGTTGAGGAAGCTTTCTTT.

By proportion, this clonotype is medium-sized. The rearrangement links TRBV20-1 to TRBJ2-3, with 8 bases lining up with TRBD1. CDR1 DFQATT and CDR2 SNEGSKA come from the germline V gene (reference sequence). The CDR3 runs to 15 residues. Trimming took 5 bases from V and 3 from J; bases not matched to a gene: 10. This CDR3 is CSADPQGAKTDTQYF. CDR3 nucleotides: TGCAGTGCTGACCCCCAGGGGGCGAAAACAGATACGCAGTATTTT.

This clonotype was counted at least ten times. The gene calls are TRBV4-3 and TRBJ1-2; 8 bases are shared with TRBD1. The CDR3 covers 16 residues. Trimming took 0 bases from V and 3 from J; bases not matched to a gene: 6. Germline lookup yields CDR1 LGHNA and CDR2 YSLEER. CDR3 DNA sequence: TGCGCCAGCAGCCAAGAATGGCAGGGGGCTGACTATGGCTACACCTTC. Protein: CASSQEWQGADYGYTF.

This chain connects TRBV4-3 to TRBJ1-3; 9 bases match TRBD1. The germline gives CDR1 LGHNA, CDR2 YSLEER. Unmatched junction bases numbered 7, after V lost 3 bases and J lost 10 bases. This CDR3 spans 14 amino acids. In DNA, the CDR3 is TGCGCCAGCAGCCACCGGACAGGGGAGGGTACCATATATTTT. Encoded protein: CASSHRTGEGTIYF.

This clonotype was detected many times. This chain uses TRBV7-6 with TRBJ1-4, with no clear D. The germline V and J ends were trimmed by 8 bases and 5 bases, with 15 bases remaining between them. There are 14 residues in the CDR3. CDR1 and CDR2 (germline): SGHVS, FNYEAQ. CDR3 in DNA: TGTGCCAGCGCTAGTTTGGGCTCAAATGAAAAACTGTTTTTT. This translates into CASASLGSNEKLFF. Combining the CDR3 with reference TRBV7-6 and TRBJ1-4 gives the whole variable domain GAGVSQSPRYKVTKRGQDVALRCDPISGHVSLYWYRQALGQGPEFLTYFNYEAQQDKSGLPNDRFSAERPEGSISTLTIQRTEQRDSAMYRCASASLGSNEKLFFGSGTQLSVL.

This clonotype was recorded a few times. The genes are TRBV20-1 and TRBJ2-2, with no clear D. CDR1 and CDR2 from the germline V gene are DFQATT and SNEGSKA (reference sequence). Trimming removed 0 bases from V and 3 bases from J, with 2 bases in between. This CDR3 has 12 residues. The CDR3 loop is CSAREDTGELFF. Written as DNA, the CDR3 is TGCAGTGCTAGAGAGGACACCGGGGAGCTGTTTTTT.